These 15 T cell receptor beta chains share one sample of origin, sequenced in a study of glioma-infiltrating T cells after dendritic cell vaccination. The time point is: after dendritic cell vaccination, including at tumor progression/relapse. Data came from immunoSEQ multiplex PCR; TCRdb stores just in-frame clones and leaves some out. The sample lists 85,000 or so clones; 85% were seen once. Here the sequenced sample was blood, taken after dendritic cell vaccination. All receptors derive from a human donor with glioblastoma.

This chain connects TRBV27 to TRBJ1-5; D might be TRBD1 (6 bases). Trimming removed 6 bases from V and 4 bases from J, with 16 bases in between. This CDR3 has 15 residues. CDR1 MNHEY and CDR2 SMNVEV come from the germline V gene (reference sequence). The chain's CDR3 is CASRPGSQGNQPQHF. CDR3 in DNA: TGTGCCAGCAGGCCAGGTAGCCAGGGGAATCAGCCCCAGCATTTT.

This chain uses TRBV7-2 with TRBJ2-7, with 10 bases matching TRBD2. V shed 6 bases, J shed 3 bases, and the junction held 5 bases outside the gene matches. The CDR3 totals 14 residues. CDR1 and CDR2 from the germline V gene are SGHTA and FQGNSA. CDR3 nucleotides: TGTGCCAGCAGAGATAGCGGGGGGCGCTACGAGCAGTACTTC. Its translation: CASRDSGGRYEQYF. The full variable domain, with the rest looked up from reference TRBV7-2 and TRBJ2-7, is GAGVSQSPSNKVTEKGKDVELRCDPISGHTALYWYRQSLGQGLEFLIYFQGNSAPDKSGLPSDRFSAERTGGSVSTLTIQRTQQEDSAVYLCASRDSGGRYEQYFGPGTRLTVT.

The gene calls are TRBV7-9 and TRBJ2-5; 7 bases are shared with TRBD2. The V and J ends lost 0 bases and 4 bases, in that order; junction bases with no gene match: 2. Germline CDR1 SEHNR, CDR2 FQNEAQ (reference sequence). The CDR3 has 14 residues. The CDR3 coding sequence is TGTGCCAGCAGCTTAGCGACGGGAGGAGAGACCCAGTACTTC. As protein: CASSLATGGETQYF.

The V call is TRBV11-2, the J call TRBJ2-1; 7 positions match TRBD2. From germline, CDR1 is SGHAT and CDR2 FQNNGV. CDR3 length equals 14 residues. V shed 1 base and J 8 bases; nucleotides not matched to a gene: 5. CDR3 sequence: CASSLGTSNDEQFF. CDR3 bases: TGTGCCAGCAGCTTAGGGACTAGTAACGATGAGCAGTTCTTC.

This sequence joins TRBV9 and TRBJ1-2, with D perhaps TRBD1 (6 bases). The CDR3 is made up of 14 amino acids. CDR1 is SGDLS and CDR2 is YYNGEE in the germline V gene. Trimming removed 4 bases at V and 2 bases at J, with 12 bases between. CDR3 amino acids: CASSPRTENYGYTF. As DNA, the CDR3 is TGTGCCAGCAGCCCCCGGACAGAGAACTATGGCTACACCTTC.

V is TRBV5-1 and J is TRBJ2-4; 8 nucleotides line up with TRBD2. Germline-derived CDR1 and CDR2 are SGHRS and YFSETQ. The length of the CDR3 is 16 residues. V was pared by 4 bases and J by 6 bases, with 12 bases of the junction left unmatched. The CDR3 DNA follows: TGCGCCAGCAGCCCGGGAGGGGGGCCGATAACAAACATTCAGTACTTC. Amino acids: CASSPGGGPITNIQYF.

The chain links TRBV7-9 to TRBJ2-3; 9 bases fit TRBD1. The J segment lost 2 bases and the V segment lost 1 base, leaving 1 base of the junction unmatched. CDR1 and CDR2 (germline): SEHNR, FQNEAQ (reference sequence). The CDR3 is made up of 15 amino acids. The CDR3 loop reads CASSLGDRDTDTQYF. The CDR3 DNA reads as TGTGCCAGCAGCTTAGGGGACAGGGACACAGATACGCAGTATTTT.

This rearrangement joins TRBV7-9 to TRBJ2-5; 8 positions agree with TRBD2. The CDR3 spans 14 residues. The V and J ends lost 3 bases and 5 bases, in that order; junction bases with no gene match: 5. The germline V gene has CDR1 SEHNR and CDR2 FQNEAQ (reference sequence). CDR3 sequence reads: CASSFGGAGETQYF. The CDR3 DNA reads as TGTGCCAGCAGCTTCGGGGGGGCGGGGGAGACCCAGTACTTC. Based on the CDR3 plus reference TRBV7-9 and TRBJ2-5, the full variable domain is DTGVSQNPRHKITKRGQNVTFRCDPISEHNRLYWYRQTLGQGPEFLTYFQNEAQLEKSRLLSDRFSAERPKGSFSTLEIQRTEQGDSAMYLCASSFGGAGETQYFGPGTRLLVL.

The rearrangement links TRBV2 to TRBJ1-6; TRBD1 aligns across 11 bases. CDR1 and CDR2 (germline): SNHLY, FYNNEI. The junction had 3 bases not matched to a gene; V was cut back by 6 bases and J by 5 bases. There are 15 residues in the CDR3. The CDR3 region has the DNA TGTGCCAGCAGGGGGACAGGGGGTAATAATTCACCCCTCCACTTT. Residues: CASRGTGGNNSPLHF.

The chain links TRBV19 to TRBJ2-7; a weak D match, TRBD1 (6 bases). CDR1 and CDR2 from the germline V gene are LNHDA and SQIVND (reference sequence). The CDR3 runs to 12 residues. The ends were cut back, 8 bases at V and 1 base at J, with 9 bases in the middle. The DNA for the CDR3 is TGTGCCAGTGGGGACATTTCCTACGAGCAGTACTTC. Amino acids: CASGDISYEQYF. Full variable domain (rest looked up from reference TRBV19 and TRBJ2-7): DGGITQSPKYLFRKEGQNVTLSCEQNLNHDAMYWYRQDPGQGLRLIYYSQIVNDFQKGDIAEGYSVSREKKESFPLTVTSAQKNPTAFYLCASGDISYEQYFGPGTRLTVT.

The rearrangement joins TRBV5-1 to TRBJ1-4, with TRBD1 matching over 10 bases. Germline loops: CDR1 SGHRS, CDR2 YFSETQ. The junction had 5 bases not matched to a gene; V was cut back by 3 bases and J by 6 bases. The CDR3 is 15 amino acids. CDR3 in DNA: TGCGCCAGCAGCTCCACGGGACAGGGGTATGAAAAACTGTTTTTT. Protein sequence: CASSSTGQGYEKLFF. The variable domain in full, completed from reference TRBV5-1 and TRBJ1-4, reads KAGVTQTPRYLIKTRGQQVTLSCSPISGHRSVSWYQQTPGQGLQFLFEYFSETQRNKGNFPGRFSGRQFSNSRSEMNVSTLELGDSALYLCASSSTGQGYEKLFFGSGTQLSVL.

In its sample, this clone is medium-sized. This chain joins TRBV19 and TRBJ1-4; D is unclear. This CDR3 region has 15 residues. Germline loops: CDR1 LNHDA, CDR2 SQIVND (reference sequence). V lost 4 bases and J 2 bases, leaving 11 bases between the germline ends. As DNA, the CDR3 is TGTGCCAGTAGTACCTTTGGGAGGACTAATGAAAAACTGTTTTTT. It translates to CASSTFGRTNEKLFF.

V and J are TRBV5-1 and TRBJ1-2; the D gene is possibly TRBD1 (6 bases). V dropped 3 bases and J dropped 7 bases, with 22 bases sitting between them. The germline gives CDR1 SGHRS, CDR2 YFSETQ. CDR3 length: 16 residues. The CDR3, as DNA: TGCGCCAGCAGCTCCACACCCAACCAACAGGGATTTGGCTACACCTTC. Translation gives CASSSTPNQQGFGYTF.

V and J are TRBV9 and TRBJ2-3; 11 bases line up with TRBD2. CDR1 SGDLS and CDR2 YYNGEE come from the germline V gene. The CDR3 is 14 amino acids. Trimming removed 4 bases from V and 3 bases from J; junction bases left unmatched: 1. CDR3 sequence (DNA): TGTGCCAGCAGCCGGACTAGCGGGACAGATACGCAGTATTTT. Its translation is CASSRTSGTDTQYF.

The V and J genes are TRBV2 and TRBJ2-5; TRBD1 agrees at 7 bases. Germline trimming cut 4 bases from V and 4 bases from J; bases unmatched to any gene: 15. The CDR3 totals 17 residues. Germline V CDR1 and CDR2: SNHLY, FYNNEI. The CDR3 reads CASSVRWDSLIGETQYF. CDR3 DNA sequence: TGTGCCAGCAGTGTTAGATGGGACAGCTTGATCGGAGAGACCCAGTACTTC.